One and the same sample provided the 30 T cell receptor beta chains below, sequenced in a study of control samples from healthy donors and cancer patients (TCRdb year 2020). The protocol used for the library was the immunoSEQ multiplex PCR assay. Sourced from immuneACCESS, this table was stored by TCRdb with only in-frame sequences that have V and J called. A share of the clones is absent; for the studies checked, an unresolved V gene accounts for under half, and the remainder has no known explanation. The sample table lists some 51,000 clones, 88% of them with a count of one. The ten largest account for approximately 4% of the sample. The material sequenced was blood. Receptors were obtained from a man aged 45-65 years in good health.

The CDR3 spells CASSLVPGLANTGELFF. In DNA, the CDR3 is TGTGCCAGCAGCTTGGTACCGGGACTAGCGAACACCGGGGAGCTGTTTTTT. The chain carries TRBV5-4 and TRBJ2-2; TRBD2 matches at 8 bases. The CDR3 consists of 17 residues. Germline-derived CDR1 and CDR2 are SGHNT and YYREEE (reference sequence). Trimming took 0 bases from V and 0 from J; bases not matched to a gene: 4.

The chain combines TRBV27 with TRBJ1-1; D unresolved. The CDR3 is 11 amino acids. The ends were cut back, 3 bases at V and 11 bases at J, with 10 bases in the middle. Germline loops: CDR1 MNHEY, CDR2 SMNVEV (reference sequence). CDR3 in amino acids: CASSLGKMAFF. Here the CDR3 DNA reads TGTGCCAGCAGTTTGGGGAAGATGGCTTTCTTT.

CDR3 protein: CAVRDIDNTEAFF. CDR3 DNA sequence: TGTGCCGTCCGGGACATTGACAACACTGAAGCTTTCTTT. The chain uses TRBV19 and TRBJ1-1; weak D call: TRBD1 (6 bases). V gave up 11 bases and J gave up 2 bases, with 15 bases separating them. The CDR3 loop spans 13 amino acids. Germline V gene lookup returns CDR1 LNHDA and CDR2 SQIVND (reference sequence).

J is TRBJ1-1 and V is TRBV25-1; no reliable D call. V lost 4 bases, J lost 4 bases, and 10 bases lay in between. Per germline, CDR1 MGHDK and CDR2 SYGVNS. The CDR3 totals 13 residues. DNA of the CDR3: TGTGCCAGCAGTGTTTCGTTGGTCACTGAAGCTTTCTTT. Translated: CASSVSLVTEAFF.

This clone was detected once. The chain has TRBV11-2 and TRBJ1-2; D gene uncertain. This CDR3 is built from 16 residues. V shed 3 bases and J shed 0 bases, with 14 bases lying between them. Germline CDR1 SGHAT, CDR2 FQNNGV. CDR3 sequence reads: CASSFGRNGANYGYTF. The CDR3 DNA sequence: TGTGCCAGCAGCTTCGGCCGTAACGGTGCTAACTATGGCTACACCTTC.

The J gene is TRBJ2-1, the V gene TRBV19; 7 nucleotides line up with TRBD2. This CDR3 is built from 14 residues. CDR1 and CDR2 from the germline V gene are LNHDA and SQIVND (reference sequence). J gave up 6 bases and V 4 bases, and 6 bases lay outside the gene matches. CDR3 sequence: CASSTGRGGNEQFF. In DNA form, the CDR3 reads TGTGCCAGTAGTACGGGGAGGGGTGGCAATGAGCAGTTCTTC.

The V gene is TRBV24-1, the J gene TRBJ2-3, with D hard to call. V shed 1 base and J shed 9 bases, with 10 bases lying between them. CDR1 KGHDR and CDR2 SFDVKD come from the germline V gene. This CDR3 comprises 13 residues. The CDR3 spells CATSDFRRETQYF. The CDR3 DNA reads as TGTGCCACCAGTGATTTCCGGCGTGAGACGCAGTATTTT.

This clone was seen only once. This chain links TRBV29-1 with TRBJ1-3, with TRBD1 identical over 9 bases. The junction had 12 bases not matched to a gene; V was cut back by 2 bases and J by 4 bases. The germline V gene encodes CDR1 SQVTM and CDR2 ANQGSEA. This CDR3 is built from 17 residues. The CDR3 coding sequence is TGCAGCGTTGAAATAAGGCCCGGGACAGGGAAAGGAAACACCATATATTTT. This translates into CSVEIRPGTGKGNTIYF. Variable domain in full (rest from reference TRBV29-1 and TRBJ1-3): SAVISQKPSRDICQRGTSLTIQCQVDSQVTMMFWYRQQPGQSLTLIATANQGSEATYESGFVIDKFPISRPNLTFSTLTVSNMSPEDSSIYLCSVEIRPGTGKGNTIYFGEGSWLTVV.

The chain couples TRBV12-1 to TRBJ1-4; the table gives TRBD1 as D, unverified against the DNA. TRBV12-1 is labeled a pseudogene. The CDR3 is 15 residues long. CDR3 sequence (DNA): TGTGCCAGCAGCGGCTCGACAGGGCGTAGAGAAAAACTGTTTTTT. It is translated as CASSGSTGRREKLFF.

This clone has only one observation. This sequence joins TRBV21-1 and TRBJ1-6; the D segment call TRBD1 is taken from the table without a DNA check. TRBV21-1 is designated a pseudogene. The CDR3 length is 15 residues. The DNA for the CDR3 is TGTGCCAGCAGCAGGGCCCGGGACAATTACTCACCCCTCCACTTT. Protein: CASSRARDNYSPLHF.

The rearrangement uses TRBV2 and TRBJ2-5, with D perhaps matching TRBD1 (5 bases). Germline loops: CDR1 SNHLY, CDR2 FYNNEI. The V and J ends lost 3 bases and 12 bases respectively, with 14 bases between them. There are 12 residues in the CDR3. The CDR3 bases are TGTGCCAGCAGTGAGGGGCGGACAATAAAGTACTTC. Translating it yields CASSEGRTIKYF.

This clone was counted once. The CDR3 bases are TGTGCCAGCACTTTTAGGCGGGCAGGGGGGCGCGAGGGGCAAGAGACCCAGTACTTC. It encodes CASTFRRAGGREGQETQYF. V usage is TRBV28 and J usage is TRBJ2-5, with a tentative D call TRBD1 (7 bases). V was clipped by 7 bases and J by 2 bases, with 29 bases between them. This CDR3 comprises 19 residues. The germline gives CDR1 MDHEN, CDR2 SYDVKM.

This clone was seen a single time. The V and J genes are TRBV5-5 and TRBJ1-3; D is unclear. Germline CDR1 SGHKS, CDR2 YYEKEE (reference sequence). This CDR3 has 16 residues. The V gene lost 2 bases and the J gene lost 0 bases, with 12 bases spanning the gap. This CDR3 is CASSLGSQSSGNTIYF. CDR3 in DNA: TGTGCCAGCAGCTTAGGTTCTCAGAGCTCTGGAAACACCATATATTTT. Supplemented by reference TRBV5-5 and TRBJ1-3, the full variable domain reads DAGVTQSPTHLIKTRGQQVTLRCSPISGHKSVSWYQQVLGQGPQFIFQYYEKEERGRGNFPDRFSARQFPNYSSELNVNALLLGDSALYLCASSLGSQSSGNTIYFGEGSWLTVV.

This clone has a single count. CDR3 nucleotide sequence: TGCAGTGCTACTGACCCGAACACCGGGGAGCTGTTTTTT. Translated: CSATDPNTGELFF. J is TRBJ2-2 and V is TRBV20-1, with unresolved D. Trimming shortened V by 4 bases and J by 0 bases, and 6 bases separated the two germline ends. The CDR3 loop spans 13 amino acids. The germline gives CDR1 DFQATT, CDR2 SNEGSKA (reference sequence).

This sequence joins TRBV27 and TRBJ2-1; 10 bases are a match to TRBD2. Germline V gene data show CDR1 as MNHEY and CDR2 as SMNVEV (reference sequence). CDR3 length: 16 amino acids. Unmatched junction bases numbered 16, after V lost 7 bases and J lost 10 bases. This chain's CDR3 is CASTYIGLAERGEQFF. The DNA of the CDR3 is TGTGCCAGCACCTACATAGGACTAGCGGAGAGGGGGGAGCAGTTCTTC.

CDR3 protein: CASSASGSLTDTQYF. The DNA for the CDR3 is TGTGCCAGTAGTGCTAGCGGGAGTCTCACAGATACGCAGTATTTT. The chain has TRBV19 and TRBJ2-3; 10 positions match TRBD2. The germline CDR1 and CDR2 sequences are LNHDA and SQIVND (reference sequence). J was trimmed by 2 bases and V by 5 bases; bases with no gene match: 4. CDR3 length: 15 residues.

The chain has TRBV6-5 and TRBJ2-7; tentative D call: TRBD1 (5 bases). CDR3 length: 15 amino acids. V shed 6 bases and J shed 3 bases, with 18 bases lying between them. CDR1 and CDR2 (germline): MNHEY, SVGAGI. The DNA of the CDR3 is TGTGCCAGCAGGAATACAGGATCCATGGGCTACGAGCAGTACTTC. Its protein is CASRNTGSMGYEQYF.

This clone was counted once. This rearrangement joins TRBV6-5 to TRBJ1-2; TRBD1 might be the D (5 bases). Trimming shortened V by 0 bases and J by 6 bases, and 11 bases separated the two germline ends. Germline loops: CDR1 MNHEY, CDR2 SVGAGI. The CDR3 covers 14 residues. The CDR3 reads CASSYSGRDDGYTF. CDR3 DNA: TGTGCCAGCAGTTACTCTGGCAGGGACGATGGCTACACCTTC.

J is TRBJ2-3 and V is TRBV7-2; TRBD2 aligns across 10 bases. Germline assignment: CDR1 SGHTA and CDR2 FQGNSA. Unmatched junction bases numbered 10, after V lost 1 base and J lost 3 bases. This CDR3 spans 18 amino acids. CDR3: CASSLEWASGSYTDTQYF. Written as DNA, the CDR3 is TGTGCCAGCAGCTTAGAGTGGGCTAGCGGGAGCTATACAGATACGCAGTATTTT. The full variable domain, in which reference TRBV7-2 and TRBJ2-3 provide the parts outside the CDR3, is GAGVSQSPSNKVTEKGKDVELRCDPISGHTALYWYRQSLGQGLEFLIYFQGNSAPDKSGLPSDRFSAERTGGSVSTLTIQRTQQEDSAVYLCASSLEWASGSYTDTQYFGPGTRLTVL.

The rearrangement links TRBV5-1 to TRBJ1-1; TRBD1 matches 12 bases. Germline V CDR1 and CDR2: SGHRS, YFSETQ. Unmatched junction bases numbered 6, after V lost 4 bases and J lost 5 bases. The CDR3 has 15 residues. The CDR3 DNA reads as TGCGCCAGCAGCCCGGGACAGGGGGCGCCGACTGAAGCTTTCTTT. It yields the protein CASSPGQGAPTEAFF.

This clone came up a few times. The chain couples TRBV28 to TRBJ2-7; D is tentatively TRBD1 or TRBD2 (5 bases each). With 5 bases removed from V and 3 bases from J, the gap between germline ends came to 14 bases. Germline V lookup: CDR1 MDHEN, CDR2 SYDVKM. The CDR3 has 14 amino acids. The CDR3 region is CASSRGGAVYEQYF. DNA of the CDR3: TGTGCCAGCAGTCGTGGGGGAGCGGTCTACGAGCAGTACTTC. The full variable domain, rest sourced from reference TRBV28 and TRBJ2-7, is DVKVTQSSRYLVKRTGEKVFLECVQDMDHENMFWYRQDPGLGLRLIYFSYDVKMKEKGDIPEGYSVSREKKERFSLILESASTNQTSMYLCASSRGGAVYEQYFGPGTRLTVT.

This sequence joins TRBV28 and TRBJ1-4, with TRBD1 identical over 7 bases. J was trimmed by 4 bases and V by 6 bases; bases with no gene match: 8. Germline CDR1 reads MDHEN; CDR2 reads SYDVKM. The CDR3 runs 15 residues. This CDR3 is CASRPSGGINEKLFF. Written as DNA, the CDR3 is TGTGCCAGCAGACCCTCAGGGGGAATTAATGAAAAACTGTTTTTT.

The CDR3 loop is CASTGLALINEQFF. CDR3 DNA sequence: TGCGCCAGCACGGGACTAGCGCTGATCAATGAGCAGTTCTTC. V and J are TRBV10-2 and TRBJ2-1; 10 bases map to TRBD2. Germline V CDR1 and CDR2: WSHSY, SAAADI. This CDR3 has 14 residues. V dropped 7 bases and J dropped 6; count of bases not matched to a gene: 6.

The chain is built from TRBV18 and TRBJ2-4; D is possibly TRBD1 (5 bases). With 2 bases removed from V and 8 bases from J, the gap between germline ends came to 19 bases. The CDR3 has 16 amino acids. Germline V gene sequence: CDR1 KGHSH, CDR2 LQKENI. The CDR3 loop reads CASSPIFGHSADIQYF. CDR3 DNA: TGTGCCAGCTCACCAATTTTTGGACATTCGGCTGACATTCAGTACTTC.

This chain uses TRBV6-5 with TRBJ2-1; D gene unclear. The germline V gene encodes CDR1 MNHEY and CDR2 SVGAGI. The CDR3 is made up of 14 amino acids. V dropped 3 bases and J dropped 8 bases, with 14 bases sitting between them. Written as DNA, the CDR3 is TGTGCCAGCAGTTATGTGACCAGCCGGGATGAGCAGTTCTTC. This codes for CASSYVTSRDEQFF.

V is TRBV5-6 and J is TRBJ2-7; 7 nucleotides align to TRBD2. Trimming removed 0 bases from V and 2 bases from J; junction bases left unmatched: 8. Looked up from germline, CDR1 is SGHDT and CDR2 is YYEEEE. The CDR3 is made up of 16 amino acids. CDR3 region: CASSLAGLGGTYEQYF. DNA of the CDR3: TGTGCCAGCAGCTTGGCCGGACTAGGCGGAACCTACGAGCAGTACTTC.

The J gene is TRBJ1-2, the V gene TRBV25-1; perhaps TRBD1 as D (6 bases). Between the trimmed V and J ends, which lost 4 bases and 4 bases, there was a span of 10 bases. The CDR3 is 13 amino acids. CDR1 is MGHDK and CDR2 is SYGVNS in the germline V gene. DNA for the CDR3: TGTGCCAGCAGTGTCGCGGACAGCTATGGCTACACCTTC. It is translated as CASSVADSYGYTF.

The rearrangement joins TRBV3-1 (or the pseudogene TRBV3-2) to TRBJ2-5; 13 nucleotides line up with TRBD2. Germline values: CDR1 LGHDT, CDR2 YNNKEL (reference sequence). V shed 1 base, J shed 5 bases, and the junction held 4 bases outside the gene matches. There are 16 residues in the CDR3. As DNA, the CDR3 is TGTGCCAGCAGCCAAGGACTAGCGGGAGGTGGCGAGACCCAGTACTTC. Translated, it gives CASSQGLAGGGETQYF.

The genes are TRBV6-5 and TRBJ1-5; perhaps TRBD1 as D (6 bases). There are 14 residues in the CDR3. The V and J ends lost 5 bases and 1 base respectively, with 9 bases between them. Germline assignment: CDR1 MNHEY and CDR2 SVGAGI. DNA of the CDR3: TGTGCCAGCAGTCCTAGGGGGAGCAATCAGCCCCAGCATTTT. Its protein is CASSPRGSNQPQHF.

This clone was counted a single time. The chain recombines TRBV5-1 with TRBJ2-3, with TRBD2 matching 7 bases. This CDR3 region has 15 residues. The V gene's germline CDR1 is SGHRS and CDR2 YFSETQ. Losses at the gene ends were 2 bases for V and 2 bases for J; bases not matched to a gene: 5. The CDR3 DNA follows: TGCGCCAGCAGCTTTCTAGCGGAGCCCACAGATACGCAGTATTTT. It yields the protein CASSFLAEPTDTQYF.